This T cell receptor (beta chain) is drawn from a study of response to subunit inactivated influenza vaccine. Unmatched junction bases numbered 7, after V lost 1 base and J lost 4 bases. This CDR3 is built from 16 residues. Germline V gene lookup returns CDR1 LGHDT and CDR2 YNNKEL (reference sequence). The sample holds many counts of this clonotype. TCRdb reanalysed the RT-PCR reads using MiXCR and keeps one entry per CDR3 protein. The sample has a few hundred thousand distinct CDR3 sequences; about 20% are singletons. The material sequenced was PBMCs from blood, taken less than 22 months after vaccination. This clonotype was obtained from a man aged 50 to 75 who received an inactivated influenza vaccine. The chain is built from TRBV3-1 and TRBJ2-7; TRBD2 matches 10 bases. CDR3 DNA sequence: TGTGCCAGCAGCCAAGTAGCGGGGGGACCGGCATACGAGCAGTACTTC. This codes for CASSQVAGGPAYEQYF.